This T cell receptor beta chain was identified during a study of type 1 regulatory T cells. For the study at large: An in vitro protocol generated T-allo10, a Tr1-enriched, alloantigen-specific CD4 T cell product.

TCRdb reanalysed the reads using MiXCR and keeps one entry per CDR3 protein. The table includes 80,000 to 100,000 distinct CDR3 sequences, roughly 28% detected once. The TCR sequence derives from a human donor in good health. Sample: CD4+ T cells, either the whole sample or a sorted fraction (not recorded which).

CDR3 coding DNA: TGCAGTGCTAGAGATCTTAGCAACGAGCAGTACTTC. Translated, it gives CSARDLSNEQYF. J is TRBJ2-7 and V is TRBV20-1, with D unclear. V was clipped by 0 bases and J by 5 bases, with 8 bases between them. Germline assignment: CDR1 DFQATT and CDR2 SNEGSKA (reference sequence). The CDR3 is 12 amino acids.